The 5 T cell receptor beta chains presented below share a single source sample, sequenced in a study of cytomegalovirus exposure and HLA in healthy donors. The primer mix had 60 Vbeta and 13 Jbeta primers. Using immunoSEQ multiplex PCR, the repertoire was profiled, and TCRdb retains in-frame clones only, with some absent. The data contain over 40,000 clones, 77% of them singletons. Sequencing was done on a sample of PBMCs. The receptor source for this set is a woman aged 40 to 50 in good health and CMV-seropositive.

This clone appeared a few times. The chain carries TRBV5-6 and TRBJ1-2; TRBD1 aligns across 11 bases. With 1 base clipped from V and 8 bases from J, the junction kept 7 bases outside the gene matches. There are 15 residues in the CDR3. Germline V lookup: CDR1 SGHDT, CDR2 YYEEEE. The CDR3: CASSLRTGGTGGYTF. The CDR3 bases are TGTGCCAGCAGCTTGAGGACAGGGGGCACGGGGGGCTACACCTTC.

The chain combines TRBV6-1 with TRBJ1-2; the D gene is possibly TRBD1 (5 bases). The CDR3 covers 14 residues. V gave up 2 bases and J gave up 8 bases, with 15 bases separating them. CDR1 is MNHNS and CDR2 is SASEGT in the germline V gene. Written as DNA, the CDR3 is TGTGCCAGCAGTGAACGGGGGAGGGGAAACGGCTACACCTTC. As protein: CASSERGRGNGYTF.

The chain joins TRBV11-2 to TRBJ2-3; tentatively, D is TRBD1 (6 bases). V lost 0 bases, J lost 0 bases, and 7 bases lay in between. This CDR3 comprises 15 residues. Germline CDR1 reads SGHAT; CDR2 reads FQNNGV. CDR3 nucleotides: TGTGCCAGCAGCTTAGATAGGGGGAGCACAGATACGCAGTATTTT. Its protein is CASSLDRGSTDTQYF. Full variable domain (remainder filled in from reference TRBV11-2 and TRBJ2-3): EAGVAQSPRYKIIEKRQSVAFWCNPISGHATLYWYQQILGQGPKLLIQFQNNGVVDDSQLPKDRFSAERLKGVDSTLKIQPAKLEDSAVYLCASSLDRGSTDTQYFGPGTRLTVL.

This clone was seen only a few times. The chain recombines TRBV30 with TRBJ2-3, with D perhaps matching TRBD2 (6 bases). This CDR3 is 13 amino acids long. Trimming took off 4 bases at V and 4 bases at J, with 12 bases between the two ends. Germline V gene lookup returns CDR1 GTSNPN and CDR2 SVGIG (reference sequence). The CDR3 reads CAWTLGGPDTQYF. The CDR3 coding sequence is TGTGCCTGGACCCTGGGGGGTCCAGATACGCAGTATTTT. The full variable domain, completed using reference TRBV30 and TRBJ2-3, is SQTIHQWPATLVQPVGSPLSLECTVEGTSNPNLYWYRQAAGRGLQLLFYSVGIGQISSEVPQNLSASRPQDRQFILSSKKLLLSDSGFYLCAWTLGGPDTQYFGPGTRLTVL.

The chain joins TRBV28 to TRBJ2-2, with 7 bases matching TRBD1. Germline CDR1 and CDR2: MDHEN and SYDVKM. V lost 7 bases, J lost 13 bases, and 18 bases stayed unmatched. The CDR3 extends over 15 amino acids. CDR3 sequence (DNA): TGTGCCAGCACCGATGGACAGGTCCCCGACGATTGGCTGTTTTTT. Its protein product is CASTDGQVPDDWLFF.